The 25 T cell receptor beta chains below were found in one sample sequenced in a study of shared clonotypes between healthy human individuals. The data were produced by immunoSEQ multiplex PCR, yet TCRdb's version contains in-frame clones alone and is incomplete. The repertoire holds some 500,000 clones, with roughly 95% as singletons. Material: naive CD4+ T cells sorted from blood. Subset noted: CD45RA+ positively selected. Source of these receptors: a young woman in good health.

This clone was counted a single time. The CDR3 DNA follows: TGTGCCAGCAGTTCCCCCGGCCTGCTTGGTCCAGATACGCAGTATTTT. As protein: CASSSPGLLGPDTQYF. The rearrangement uses TRBV28 and TRBJ2-3, with D unclear. The germline gives CDR1 MDHEN, CDR2 SYDVKM. The CDR3 totals 16 residues. V gave up 4 bases and J gave up 4 bases, with 18 bases separating them.

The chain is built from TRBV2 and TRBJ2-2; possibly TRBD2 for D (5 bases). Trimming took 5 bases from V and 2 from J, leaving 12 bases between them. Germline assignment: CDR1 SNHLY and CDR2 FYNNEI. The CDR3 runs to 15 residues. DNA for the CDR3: TGTGCCAGCAGTACTAGAGCGTTAAACACCGGGGAGCTGTTTTTT. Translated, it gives CASSTRALNTGELFF.

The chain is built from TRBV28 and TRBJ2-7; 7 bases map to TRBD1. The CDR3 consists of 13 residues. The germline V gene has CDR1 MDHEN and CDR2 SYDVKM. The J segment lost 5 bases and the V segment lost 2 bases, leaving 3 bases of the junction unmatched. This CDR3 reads CASSLPGGNEQYF. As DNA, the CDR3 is TGTGCCAGCAGTTTACCAGGGGGAAACGAGCAGTACTTC.

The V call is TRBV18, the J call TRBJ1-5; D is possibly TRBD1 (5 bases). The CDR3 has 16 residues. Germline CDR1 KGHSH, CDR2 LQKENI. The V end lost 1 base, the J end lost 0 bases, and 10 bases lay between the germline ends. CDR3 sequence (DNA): TGTGCCAGCTCACCACGGGGGAGCTATAGCAATCAGCCCCAGCATTTT. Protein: CASSPRGSYSNQPQHF.

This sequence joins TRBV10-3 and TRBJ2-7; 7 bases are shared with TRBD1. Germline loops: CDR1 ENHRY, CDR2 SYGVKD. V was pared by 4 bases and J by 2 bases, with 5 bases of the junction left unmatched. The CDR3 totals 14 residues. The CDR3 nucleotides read TGTGCCATCAGTGTTGGGGACAGAACCTACGAGCAGTACTTC. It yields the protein CAISVGDRTYEQYF.

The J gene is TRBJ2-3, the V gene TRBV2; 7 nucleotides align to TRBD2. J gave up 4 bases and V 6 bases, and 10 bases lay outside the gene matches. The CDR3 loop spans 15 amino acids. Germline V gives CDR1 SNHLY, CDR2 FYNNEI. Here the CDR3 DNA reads TGTGCCAGCAGCCCGACTAGCCTAAATCCAGATACGCAGTATTTT. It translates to CASSPTSLNPDTQYF. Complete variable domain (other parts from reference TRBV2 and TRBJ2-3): EPEVTQTPSHQVTQMGQEVILRCVPISNHLYFYWYRQILGQKVEFLVSFYNNEISEKSEIFDDQFSVERPDGSNFTLKIRSTKLEDSAMYFCASSPTSLNPDTQYFGPGTRLTVL.

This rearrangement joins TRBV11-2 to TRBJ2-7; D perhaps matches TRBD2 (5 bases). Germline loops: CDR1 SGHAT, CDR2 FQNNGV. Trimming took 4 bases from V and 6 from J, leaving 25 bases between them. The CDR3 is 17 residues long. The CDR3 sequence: CASSSEGLQSLRVEQYF. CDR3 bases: TGTGCCAGCAGCTCCGAGGGCCTACAGAGCCTAAGGGTCGAGCAGTACTTC.

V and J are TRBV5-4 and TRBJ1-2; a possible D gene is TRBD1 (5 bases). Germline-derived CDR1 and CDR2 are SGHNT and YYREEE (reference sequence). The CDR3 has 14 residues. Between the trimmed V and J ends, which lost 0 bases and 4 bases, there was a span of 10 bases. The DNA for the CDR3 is TGTGCCAGCAGCTTGGGTGGGACTGGCTATGGCTACACCTTC. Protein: CASSLGGTGYGYTF. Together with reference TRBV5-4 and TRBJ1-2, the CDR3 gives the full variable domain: ETGVTQSPTHLIKTRGQQVTLRCSSQSGHNTVSWYQQALGQGPQFIFQYYREEENGRGNFPPRFSGLQFPNYSSELNVNALELDDSALYLCASSLGGTGYGYTFGSGTRLTVV.

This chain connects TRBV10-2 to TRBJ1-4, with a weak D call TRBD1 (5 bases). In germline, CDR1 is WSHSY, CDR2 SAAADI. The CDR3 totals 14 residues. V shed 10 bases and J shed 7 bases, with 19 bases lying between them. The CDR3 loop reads CATRPNAGSEKLFF. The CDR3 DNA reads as TGCGCCACCCGACCGAACGCAGGGAGTGAAAAACTGTTTTTT.

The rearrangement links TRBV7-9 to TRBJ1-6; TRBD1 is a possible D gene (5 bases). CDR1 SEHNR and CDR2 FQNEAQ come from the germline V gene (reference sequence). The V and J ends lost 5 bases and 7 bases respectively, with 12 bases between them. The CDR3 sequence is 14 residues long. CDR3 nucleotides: TGTGCCAGCAGCCAGGGTGGAGGGAATTCACCCCTCCACTTT. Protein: CASSQGGGNSPLHF.

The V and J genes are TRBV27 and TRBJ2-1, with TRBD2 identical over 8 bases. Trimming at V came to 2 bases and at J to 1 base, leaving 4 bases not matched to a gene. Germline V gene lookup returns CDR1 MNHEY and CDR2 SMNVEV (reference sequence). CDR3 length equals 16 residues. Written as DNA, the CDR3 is TGTGCCAGCAGTTTAGGGACTAGTCGGTCCTACAATGAGCAGTTCTTC. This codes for CASSLGTSRSYNEQFF.

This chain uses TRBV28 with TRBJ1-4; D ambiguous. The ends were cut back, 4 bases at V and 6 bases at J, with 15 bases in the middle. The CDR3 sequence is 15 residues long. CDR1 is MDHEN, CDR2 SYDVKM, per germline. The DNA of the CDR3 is TGTGCCAGCAGTTCCCCGGCAGGTGGACATGAAAAACTGTTTTTT. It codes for CASSSPAGGHEKLFF.

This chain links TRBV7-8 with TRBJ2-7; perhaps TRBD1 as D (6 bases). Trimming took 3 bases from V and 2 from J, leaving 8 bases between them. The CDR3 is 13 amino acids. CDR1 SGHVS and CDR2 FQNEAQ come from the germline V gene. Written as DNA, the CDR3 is TGTGCCAGCAGCTTGACAGGCGCCTACGAGCAGTACTTC. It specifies CASSLTGAYEQYF.

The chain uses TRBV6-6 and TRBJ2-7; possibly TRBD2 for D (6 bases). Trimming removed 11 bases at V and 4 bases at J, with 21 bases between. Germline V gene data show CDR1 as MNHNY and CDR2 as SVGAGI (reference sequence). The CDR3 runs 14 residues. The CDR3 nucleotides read TGTGCCTCTACTCACGGGGAGGCCGTATACGAGCAGTACTTC. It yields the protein CASTHGEAVYEQYF.

The CDR3 region is CSGRTSAYNEQFF. DNA of the CDR3: TGCAGCGGCCGGACTAGCGCCTACAATGAGCAGTTCTTC. V is TRBV29-1 and J is TRBJ2-1; 9 bases map to TRBD2. Germline CDR1 SQVTM, CDR2 ANQGSEA. V was pared by 7 bases and J by 2 bases, with 3 bases of the junction left unmatched. The CDR3 has 13 residues.

Here the CDR3 reads CASTTTNYGYTF. The CDR3 region has the DNA TGTGCCAGCACTACAACTAACTATGGCTACACCTTC. The V gene is TRBV9, the J gene TRBJ1-2; D is unclear. From germline, CDR1 is SGDLS and CDR2 YYNGEE. The CDR3 is made up of 12 amino acids. Trimming pared 6 bases from V and 0 bases from J, leaving 6 bases between.

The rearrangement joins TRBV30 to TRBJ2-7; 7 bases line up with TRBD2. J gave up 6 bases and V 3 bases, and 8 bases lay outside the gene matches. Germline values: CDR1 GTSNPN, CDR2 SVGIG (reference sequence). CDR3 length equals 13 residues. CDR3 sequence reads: CAWSRRDYSEQYF. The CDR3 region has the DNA TGTGCCTGGAGCCGACGGGACTATAGCGAGCAGTACTTC.

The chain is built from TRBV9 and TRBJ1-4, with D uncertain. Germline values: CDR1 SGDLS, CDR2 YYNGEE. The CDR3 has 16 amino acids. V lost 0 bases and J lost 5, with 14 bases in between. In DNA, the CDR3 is TGTGCCAGCAGCGTAGGGGCCATTTTTCCGAATGAAAAACTGTTTTTT. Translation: CASSVGAIFPNEKLFF.

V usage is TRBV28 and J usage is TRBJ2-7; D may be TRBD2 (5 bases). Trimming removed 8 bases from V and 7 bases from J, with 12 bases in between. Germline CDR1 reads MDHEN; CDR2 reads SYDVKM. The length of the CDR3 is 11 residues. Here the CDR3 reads CASGGSREQYF. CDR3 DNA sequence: TGTGCCAGCGGTGGGAGCCGTGAGCAGTACTTC.

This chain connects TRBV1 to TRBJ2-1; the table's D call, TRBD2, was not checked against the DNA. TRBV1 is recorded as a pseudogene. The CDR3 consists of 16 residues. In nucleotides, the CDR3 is TGCACCAGCAGCCAGGGGACTAGCGGAGTTTACAATGAGCAGTTCTTC. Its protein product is CTSSQGTSGVYNEQFF.

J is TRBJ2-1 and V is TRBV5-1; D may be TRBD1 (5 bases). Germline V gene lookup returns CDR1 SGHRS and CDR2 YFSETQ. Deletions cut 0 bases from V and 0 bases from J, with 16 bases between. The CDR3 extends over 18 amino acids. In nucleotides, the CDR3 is TGCGCCAGCAGCTTGGCCCGTGACAGCTTGAGCTCCTACAATGAGCAGTTCTTC. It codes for CASSLARDSLSSYNEQFF. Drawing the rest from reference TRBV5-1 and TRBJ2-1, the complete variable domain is KAGVTQTPRYLIKTRGQQVTLSCSPISGHRSVSWYQQTPGQGLQFLFEYFSETQRNKGNFPGRFSGRQFSNSRSEMNVSTLELGDSALYLCASSLARDSLSSYNEQFFGPGTRLTVL.

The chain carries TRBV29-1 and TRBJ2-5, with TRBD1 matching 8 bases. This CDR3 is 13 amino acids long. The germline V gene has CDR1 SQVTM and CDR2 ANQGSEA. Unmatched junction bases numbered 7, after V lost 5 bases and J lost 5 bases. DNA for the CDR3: TGCAGCGTTCAAACGCAGGGGGCGGAGACCCAGTACTTC. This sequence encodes CSVQTQGAETQYF.

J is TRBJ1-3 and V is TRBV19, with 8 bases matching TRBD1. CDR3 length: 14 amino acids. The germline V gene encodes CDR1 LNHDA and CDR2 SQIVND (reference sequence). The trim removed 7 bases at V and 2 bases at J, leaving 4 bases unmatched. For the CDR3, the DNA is TGTGCCAGTAACCGGGACAGGACTGGAAACACCATATATTTT. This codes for CASNRDRTGNTIYF.

CDR3 nucleotides: TGTGCCAGCAGCGGGAGACAGGGTGTAACCTCTGGGGCCAACGTCCTGACTTTC. Translated: CASSGRQGVTSGANVLTF. The chain joins TRBV5-4 to TRBJ2-6; 7 positions agree with TRBD1. CDR3 length: 18 residues. The J segment lost 0 bases and the V segment lost 4 bases, leaving 10 bases of the junction unmatched. The germline gives CDR1 SGHNT, CDR2 YYREEE (reference sequence).

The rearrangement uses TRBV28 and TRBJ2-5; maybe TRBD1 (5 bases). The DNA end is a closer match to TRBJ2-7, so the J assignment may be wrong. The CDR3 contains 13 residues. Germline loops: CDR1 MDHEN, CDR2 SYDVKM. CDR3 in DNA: TGTGCCAGCAAAGGATCAGGGTGGTACGAGCAGTACTTC. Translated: CASKGSGWYEQYF.